This T cell receptor (beta chain) was identified during a study of blood T cell repertoires in COVID-19. V was trimmed by 3 bases and J by 5 bases, leaving 14 bases between them. The CDR3 covers 14 residues. Germline V gene lookup returns CDR1 LNHDA and CDR2 SQIVND (reference sequence). Measured with immunoSEQ multiplex PCR; TCRdb has only the in-frame clones, and not every one. The sample lists about 140,000 clones; roughly 73% were seen once. This clonotype originated in a woman aged 50 to 65 with active or convalescent COVID-19. Sequenced sample: peripheral blood. This chain links TRBV19 with TRBJ2-7; a possible D gene is TRBD1 (5 bases). The CDR3 DNA reads as TGTGCCAGTAGTATTACCCAGGGATCCCACGAGCAGTACTTC. Amino acid sequence: CASSITQGSHEQYF.